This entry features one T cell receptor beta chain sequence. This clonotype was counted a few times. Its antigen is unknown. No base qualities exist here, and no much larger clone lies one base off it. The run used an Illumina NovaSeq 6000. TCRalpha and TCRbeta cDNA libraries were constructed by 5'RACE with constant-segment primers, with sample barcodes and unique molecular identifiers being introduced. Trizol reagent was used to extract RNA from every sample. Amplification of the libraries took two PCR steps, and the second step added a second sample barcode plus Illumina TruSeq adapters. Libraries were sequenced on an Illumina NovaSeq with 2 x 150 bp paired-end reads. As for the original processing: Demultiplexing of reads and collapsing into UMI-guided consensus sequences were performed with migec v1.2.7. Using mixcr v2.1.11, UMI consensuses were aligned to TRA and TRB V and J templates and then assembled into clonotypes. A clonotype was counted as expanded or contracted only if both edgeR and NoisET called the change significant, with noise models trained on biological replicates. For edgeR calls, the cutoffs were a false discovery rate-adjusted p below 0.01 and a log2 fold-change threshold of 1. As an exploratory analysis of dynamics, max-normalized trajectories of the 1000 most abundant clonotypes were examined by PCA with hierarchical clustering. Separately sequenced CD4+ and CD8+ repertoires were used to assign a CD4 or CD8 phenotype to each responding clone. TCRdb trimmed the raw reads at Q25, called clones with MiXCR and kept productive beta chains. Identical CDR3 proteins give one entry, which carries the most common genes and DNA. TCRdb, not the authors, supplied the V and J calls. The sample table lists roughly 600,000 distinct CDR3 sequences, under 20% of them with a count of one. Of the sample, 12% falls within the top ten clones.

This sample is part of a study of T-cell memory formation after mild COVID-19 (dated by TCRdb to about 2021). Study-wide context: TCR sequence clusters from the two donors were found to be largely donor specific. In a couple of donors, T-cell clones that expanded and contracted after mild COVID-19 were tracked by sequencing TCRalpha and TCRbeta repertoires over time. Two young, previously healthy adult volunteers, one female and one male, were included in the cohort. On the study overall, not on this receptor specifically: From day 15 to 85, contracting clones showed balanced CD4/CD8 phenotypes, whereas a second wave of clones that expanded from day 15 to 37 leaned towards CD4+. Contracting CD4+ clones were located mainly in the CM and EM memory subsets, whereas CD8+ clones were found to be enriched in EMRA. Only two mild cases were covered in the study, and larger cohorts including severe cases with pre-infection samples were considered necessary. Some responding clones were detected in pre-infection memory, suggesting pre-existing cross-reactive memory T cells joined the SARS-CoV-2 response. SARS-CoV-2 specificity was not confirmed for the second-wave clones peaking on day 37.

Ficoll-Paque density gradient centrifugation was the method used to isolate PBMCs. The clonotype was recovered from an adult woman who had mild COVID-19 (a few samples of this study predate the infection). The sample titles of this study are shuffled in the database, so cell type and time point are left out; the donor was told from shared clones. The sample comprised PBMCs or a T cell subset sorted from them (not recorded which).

The CDR3 protein sequence reads: CSAKVGGGRTEAFF. In nucleotides, the sequence is TGCAGTGCTAAGGTAGGGGGAGGGCGCACTGAAGCTTTCTTT. The sequence joins TRBV20-1 to TRBJ1-1; TRBD1 is a possible D gene, resting on 6 matching bases. At the junction V is shortened by 4 bases and J by 4 bases, with 16 bases in between. The CDR3 spans 14 residues, from the cysteine through the phenylalanine. Only the CDR3 DNA is retained, 42 bases long and in frame from the first base. The germline V gene (reference sequence) supplies CDR1 DFQATT and CDR2 SNEGSKA.